Listed below are T cell receptor beta chains from one sample, sequenced in a study of blood T cells in healthy people across ages. A single record per CDR3 protein comes from TCRdb applying MiXCR to the 5' RACE reads. The data contain about 800,000 distinct CDR3 sequences, more than 45% of them singletons. Input material: blood. These receptors all come from a man aged 30-40 years in good health. CDR3s leave out the opening cysteine and the closing phenylalanine or tryptophan. The D gene is left open where the match is weak.

>-|TRBV27|TRBJ2-7
ASSFGQTQDQY
>TRBD1|TRBV10-3|TRBJ1-5
AISEPPDRDNQPQH
>-|TRBV20-1|TRBJ2-1
SARQDSLAYNEQF
>-|TRBV29-1|TRBJ2-4
SVGEGRRNIQY
>-|TRBV25-1|TRBJ1-1
ASSELMNTEAF
>-|TRBV20-1|TRBJ2-1
SAETYNEQF
>-|TRBV18|TRBJ1-1
ASSPTQGGNTEAF
>TRBD1|TRBV7-9|TRBJ1-4
ASSWTGGRLF
>-|TRBV7-3|TRBJ2-7
ASSPSPETYEQY
>-|TRBV10-3|TRBJ1-5
AISIDQNQPQH
>-|TRBV29-1|TRBJ2-1
SVVVANYNEQF
>TRBD2|TRBV30|TRBJ2-7
AWSLLAGRYEQY
>-|TRBV20-1|TRBJ2-7
SAYLRWEVYEQY
>-|TRBV25-1|TRBJ2-1
ASSELGADHYNEQF
>TRBD1|TRBV5-1|TRBJ1-2
ASSPGTGLNYGYT
>TRBD1|TRBV11-2|TRBJ1-6
ASSRRVGTGDSPLH
>-|TRBV7-3|TRBJ1-1
ASRSQRNTEAF
>TRBD1|TRBV12-3/TRBV12-4|TRBJ2-1
ASSWGQVKQF
>-|TRBV20-1|TRBJ1-1
SARGGATEAF
>-|TRBV7-9|TRBJ2-7
ASSSPWSSPAQY
>TRBD2|TRBV7-9|TRBJ2-1
ASSPRLAGAQGEQF
>-|TRBV11-2|TRBJ2-1
ASSWTNNEQF